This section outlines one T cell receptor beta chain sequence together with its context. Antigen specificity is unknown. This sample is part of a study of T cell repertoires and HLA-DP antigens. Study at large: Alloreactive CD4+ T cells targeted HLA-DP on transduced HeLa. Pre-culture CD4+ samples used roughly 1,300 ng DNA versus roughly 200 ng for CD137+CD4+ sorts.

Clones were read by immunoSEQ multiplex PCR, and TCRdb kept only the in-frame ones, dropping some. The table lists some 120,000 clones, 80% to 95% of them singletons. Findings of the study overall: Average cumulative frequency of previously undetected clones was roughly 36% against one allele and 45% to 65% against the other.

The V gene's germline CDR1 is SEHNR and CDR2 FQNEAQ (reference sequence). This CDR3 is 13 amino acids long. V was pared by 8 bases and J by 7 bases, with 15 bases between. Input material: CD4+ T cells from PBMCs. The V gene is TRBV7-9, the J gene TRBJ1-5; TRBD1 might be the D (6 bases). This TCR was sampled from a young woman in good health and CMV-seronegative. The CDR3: CASQGYGAQPQHF. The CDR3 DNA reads TGTGCCAGCCAGGGGTACGGGGCCCAGCCCCAGCATTTT.